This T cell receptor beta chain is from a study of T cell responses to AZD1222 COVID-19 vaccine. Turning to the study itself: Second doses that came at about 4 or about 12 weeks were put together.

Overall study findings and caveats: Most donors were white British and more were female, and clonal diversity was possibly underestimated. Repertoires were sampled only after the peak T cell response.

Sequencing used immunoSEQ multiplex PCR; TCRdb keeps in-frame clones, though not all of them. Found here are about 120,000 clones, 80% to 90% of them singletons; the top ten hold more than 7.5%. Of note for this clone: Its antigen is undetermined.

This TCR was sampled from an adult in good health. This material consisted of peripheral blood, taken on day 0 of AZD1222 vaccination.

In nucleotides, the CDR3 is TGTGCCAGCAGCGTTTGGGGGAACACCGGGGAGCTGTTTTTT. Protein: CASSVWGNTGELFF. The chain has TRBV9 and TRBJ2-2, with D hard to call. CDR1 and CDR2 (germline): SGDLS, YYNGEE. CDR3 length: 14 residues. V dropped 2 bases and J dropped 1 base, with 6 bases sitting between them.